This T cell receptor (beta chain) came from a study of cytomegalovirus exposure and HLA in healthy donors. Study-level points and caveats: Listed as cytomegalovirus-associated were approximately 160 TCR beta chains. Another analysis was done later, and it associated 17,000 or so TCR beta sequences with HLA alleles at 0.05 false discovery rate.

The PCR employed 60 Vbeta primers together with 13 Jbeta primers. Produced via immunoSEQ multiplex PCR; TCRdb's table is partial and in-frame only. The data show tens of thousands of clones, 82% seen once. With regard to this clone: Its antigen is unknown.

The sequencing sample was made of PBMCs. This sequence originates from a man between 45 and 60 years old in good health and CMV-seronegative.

The CDR3 nucleotides read TGTGCCAGCAGCCTTCCAAACGGTGAGCAGTTCTTC. This encodes CASSLPNGEQFF. This rearrangement joins TRBV11-2 to TRBJ2-1, with unresolved D. This CDR3 has 12 residues. With 5 bases removed from V and 9 bases from J, the gap between germline ends came to 11 bases. Per the germline V gene, CDR1 is SGHAT and CDR2 is FQNNGV.